This T cell receptor beta chain was identified in a study of OX40 agonist ivuxolimab in advanced cancers. Study-wide points: Normalized expansion of T-cell clones was also low for some nonresponders.

As concerns this clone: Its matching antigen is unknown.

This CDR3 is 16 amino acids long. Looked up from germline, CDR1 is SGHDN and CDR2 is FVKESK. The junction had 7 bases not matched to a gene; V was cut back by 4 bases and J by 6 bases. Generated by immunoSEQ multiplex PCR, the TCRdb table keeps only in-frame clones and is missing some. The sample has about 70,000 clones, roughly 89% seen once. This material consisted of CD4+ or CD8+ T cells sorted from blood, taken in a trial of the OX40 agonist ivuxolimab. The J gene is TRBJ2-3, the V gene TRBV14; 13 bases are shared with TRBD2. The TCR comes from an adult with an advanced solid tumor such as melanoma, head and neck, liver or kidney cancer. CDR3 sequence reads: CASSPGLAGFRDTQYF. The CDR3 DNA reads as TGTGCCAGCAGCCCGGGACTAGCGGGGTTTCGGGATACGCAGTATTTT.